Sequencing of this TCR beta chain was carried out in a study of technical replicates of blood from a few donors. TCRdb keeps only in-frame clones here, not all; method: immunoSEQ multiplex PCR. The sample consists of roughly 40,000 clones, roughly 96% of them appearing once. The length of the CDR3 is 12 residues. V shed 6 bases and J 13 bases; nucleotides not matched to a gene: 9. Germline assignment: CDR1 MDHEN and CDR2 SYDVKM. Sequencing was done on a sample of T cells isolated from PBMCs. This clonotype was sampled from a human donor in good health. The chain recombines TRBV28 with TRBJ2-5; 9 bases map to TRBD1. The CDR3 region is CASSPAPGQGYF. For the CDR3, the DNA is TGTGCCAGCAGCCCGGCTCCGGGACAGGGGTACTTC. Variable domain in full (rest from reference TRBV28 and TRBJ2-5): DVKVTQSSRYLVKRTGEKVFLECVQDMDHENMFWYRQDPGLGLRLIYFSYDVKMKEKGDIPEGYSVSREKKERFSLILESASTNQTSMYLCASSPAPGQGYFGPGTRLLVL.